A selection of T cell receptor beta chains follows, all from one sample in a study of cytomegalovirus exposure and HLA in healthy donors. Clones were sequenced by immunoSEQ multiplex PCR, and TCRdb holds only the in-frame ones, with some missing. This sample carries 150,000 to 200,000 clones, about 80% of them seen once, and the ten largest clones take about 1.9%. The sequenced sample was PBMCs. These TCRs come from a man aged 25 to 45 in good health and CMV-seronegative. Each CDR3 is given with its conserved first and last residue. D genes are given only for firm matches. Not all rows give a size; the values are once, few, many and, for expanded clones, a class.

CDR3 length | J gene | clone size | V gene | D gene | CDR3 protein | CDR3 DNA
13 | TRBJ2-2 | once | TRBV6-5 | . | CASRRQGSGELFF | TGTGCCAGCAGGAGGCAGGGGAGCGGGGAGCTGTTTTTT
15 | TRBJ1-5 | few | TRBV2 | . | CASSPNLQAGGSQHF | TGTGCCAGCAGCCCAAATCTTCAGGCCGGGGGATCCCAGCATTTT
15 | TRBJ1-2 | . | TRBV28 | . | CASSPPRGRNYGYTF | TGTGCCAGCAGTCCACCCAGGGGTAGGAACTATGGCTACACCTTC
19 | TRBJ2-3 | . | TRBV5-1 | TRBD2 | CASSSPGLAGPKHTDTQYF | TGCGCCAGCAGCTCGCCTGGCCTAGCGGGACCCAAGCACACAGATACGCAGTATTTT
15 | TRBJ2-7 | . | TRBV7-3 | TRBD2 | CASSLLAGGPNEQYF | TGTGCCAGCAGCTTATTGGCGGGAGGGCCCAACGAGCAGTACTTC
14 | TRBJ2-7 | . | TRBV4-1 | TRBD1 | CASSHDRGEVEQYF | TGCGCCAGCAGCCACGACAGGGGAGAGGTCGAGCAGTACTTC
15 | TRBJ2-3 | . | TRBV7-9 | . | CASSTGTGVTDTQYF | TGTGCCAGCAGCACGGGGACGGGGGTTACAGATACGCAGTATTTT
15 | TRBJ1-3 | . | TRBV6-6 | . | CASSYDSISGNTIYF | TGTGCCAGCAGTTACGACAGTATCTCTGGAAACACCATATATTTT
14 | TRBJ2-5 | . | TRBV21-1 | . | CASSTSGREETQYF | TGTGCCAGCAGCACTAGCGGGAGGGAAGAGACCCAGTACTTC
11 | TRBJ1-1 | . | TRBV20-1 | . | CSAPGDTEAFF | TGCAGTGCTCCCGGTGATACTGAAGCTTTCTTT
17 | TRBJ1-5 | . | TRBV19 | . | CASSIEQGRSGNQPQHF | TGTGCCAGTAGTATAGAACAGGGTCGGTCGGGCAATCAGCCCCAGCATTTT
16 | TRBJ1-5 | . | TRBV7-2 | . | CASSDRTYRSNQPQHF | TGTGCCAGCAGCGACCGGACTTACAGAAGCAATCAGCCCCAGCATTTT
13 | TRBJ1-1 | . | TRBV10-2 | . | CASTNEGNTEAFF | TGCGCCAGCACGAACGAGGGGAACACTGAAGCTTTCTTT
14 | TRBJ2-1 | . | TRBV5-1 | TRBD1 | CASSSTGQEDEQFF | TGCGCCAGCAGCTCCACCGGACAGGAGGATGAGCAGTTCTTC
14 | TRBJ2-2 | once | TRBV21-1 | . | CASSTGFGTGELFF | TGTGCCAGCAGCACAGGGTTCGGGACCGGGGAGCTGTTTTTT
16 | TRBJ2-5 | . | TRBV4-2 | TRBD2 | CASSPEEGLAGETQYF | TGTGCCAGCAGCCCTGAGGAAGGACTAGCGGGGGAGACCCAGTACTTC
16 | TRBJ1-5 | . | TRBV28 | TRBD1 | CASRGRDRLGNQPQHF | TGTGCCAGCAGAGGAAGGGACAGGCTGGGAAATCAGCCCCAGCATTTT
16 | TRBJ2-5 | . | TRBV27 | . | CASSLEGAKLQETQYF | TGTGCCAGCAGTTTGGAGGGGGCGAAATTACAAGAGACCCAGTACTTC
15 | TRBJ1-1 | . | TRBV13 | TRBD1 | CASSNRQGKNTEAFF | TGTGCCAGCAGCAACCGACAGGGGAAAAACACTGAAGCTTTCTTT
12 | TRBJ2-1 | . | TRBV29-1 | . | CSVVPRTREQFF | TGCAGCGTTGTGCCTAGAACCCGTGAGCAGTTCTTC
15 | TRBJ2-3 | . | TRBV4-2 | TRBD1 | CASSQKGQEADTQYF | TGTGCCAGCAGCCAGAAGGGACAGGAGGCAGATACGCAGTATTTT
17 | TRBJ2-1 | . | TRBV9 | . | CASTKNRDNAGYNEQFF | TGTGCCAGCACCAAAAACAGAGATAATGCGGGCTACAATGAGCAGTTCTTC
15 | TRBJ1-2 | . | TRBV4-1 | TRBD1 | CASSRAAGTADGYTF | TGCGCCAGCAGCCGGGCGGCCGGGACAGCTGATGGCTACACCTTC
14 | TRBJ1-1 | . | TRBV9 | . | CASSVLTGNTEAFF | TGTGCCAGCAGCGTACTTACGGGGAACACTGAAGCTTTCTTT
15 | TRBJ1-5 | . | TRBV13 | . | CASSLGLGSNQPQHF | TGTGCCAGCAGCTTAGGCCTCGGTAGCAATCAGCCCCAGCATTTT
14 | TRBJ2-3 | . | TRBV6-5 | . | CASGIASQRDTQYF | TGTGCCAGCGGAATAGCTAGCCAGAGGGATACGCAGTATTTT
19 | TRBJ2-5 | . | TRBV2 | TRBD1 | CASRAKLRAGQGAEETQYF | TGTGCCAGCAGAGCGAAACTAAGGGCTGGACAGGGGGCCGAGGAGACCCAGTACTTC
12 | TRBJ2-1 | . | TRBV5-5 | . | CASSLLANEQFF | TGTGCCAGCAGCTTACTAGCAAATGAGCAGTTCTTC
19 | TRBJ2-6 | . | TRBV10-3 | . | CAISEPHLAAPAGANVLTF | TGTGCCATCAGTGAGCCGCACCTCGCGGCTCCCGCGGGGGCCAACGTCCTGACTTTC
13 | TRBJ2-7 | . | TRBV11-2 | . | CASSFSRVYEQYF | TGTGCCAGCAGCTTTTCCAGGGTATACGAGCAGTACTTC
13 | TRBJ2-2 | . | TRBV9 | . | CASKNSYVGELFF | TGTGCCAGCAAAAACTCCTACGTCGGGGAGCTGTTTTTT
12 | TRBJ2-1 | . | TRBV9 | . | CASSPQGNEQFF | TGTGCCAGCAGCCCCCAGGGCAATGAGCAGTTCTTC
14 | TRBJ2-3 | . | TRBV5-1 | . | CASSLALATDTQYF | TGCGCCAGCAGCTTGGCGCTAGCCACAGATACGCAGTATTTT
14 | TRBJ2-2 | once | TRBV7-3 | . | CASSSEGAAGELFF | TGTGCCAGCAGCTCCGAAGGGGCGGCCGGGGAGCTGTTTTTT
14 | TRBJ2-5 | . | TRBV29-1 | TRBD2 | CSVEVSGSLETQYF | TGCAGCGTTGAAGTCAGCGGGAGCCTGGAGACCCAGTACTTC
8 | TRBJ2-5 | . | TRBV27 | . | CASSLQDF | TGTGCCAGCAGTTTACAGGACTTC
14 | TRBJ2-2 | . | TRBV19 | TRBD1 | CASSPGQGIGELFF | TGTGCCAGTAGTCCGGGACAGGGGATCGGGGAGCTGTTTTTT
16 | TRBJ2-7 | few | TRBV7-9 | . | CASSGSGGAPSGEQYF | TGTGCCAGCAGCGGTTCGGGTGGGGCCCCCTCTGGCGAGCAGTACTTC
19 | TRBJ2-1 | . | TRBV5-4 | TRBD2 | CASSPGGLAGRTASNEQFF | TGTGCCAGCAGCCCGGGAGGTCTAGCGGGACGCACGGCCTCCAATGAGCAGTTCTTC
14 | TRBJ1-5 | . | TRBV7-8 | . | CASSSSGDGQPQHF | TGTGCCAGCAGCTCCAGTGGCGACGGGCAGCCCCAGCATTTT
16 | TRBJ1-6 | . | TRBV11-2 | TRBD1 | CASSTWDSVYNSPLHF | TGTGCCAGCAGCACGTGGGACAGTGTCTATAATTCACCCCTCCACTTT
15 | TRBJ2-5 | few | TRBV27 | TRBD2 | CASSLIGEGQETQYF | TGTGCCAGCAGTTTAATCGGGGAGGGCCAAGAGACCCAGTACTTC
18 | TRBJ2-1 | . | TRBV7-6 | TRBD2 | CASSLGTMVAGEWDEQFF | TGTGCCAGCAGCTTAGGGACCATGGTGGCGGGAGAGTGGGATGAGCAGTTCTTC
12 | TRBJ2-7 | . | TRBV14 | . | CASGQLHYEQYF | TGTGCCAGCGGACAGCTCCACTACGAGCAGTACTTC
14 | TRBJ2-3 | once | TRBV29-1 | TRBD2 | CSVPASGTTDTQYF | TGCAGCGTCCCGGCTAGCGGAACCACAGATACGCAGTATTTT
12 | TRBJ2-7 | . | TRBV28 | . | CASGQPKYEQYF | TGTGCCAGCGGGCAGCCTAAATACGAGCAGTACTTC
16 | TRBJ2-6 | . | TRBV27 | . | CASTASRVSGANVLTF | TGTGCCAGCACCGCCAGCAGGGTATCTGGGGCCAACGTCCTGACTTTC
16 | TRBJ2-3 | . | TRBV5-5 | . | CASSLRGITSTDTQYF | TGTGCCAGCAGCTTGAGGGGAATCACTAGCACAGATACGCAGTATTTT
15 | TRBJ2-7 | . | TRBV6-1 | . | CASSESPTGTYEQYF | TGTGCCAGCAGTGAATCTCCGACAGGAACCTACGAGCAGTACTTC
14 | TRBJ2-1 | . | TRBV29-1 | . | CSALDTYSYNEQFF | TGCAGCGCCCTGGACACCTACTCCTACAATGAGCAGTTCTTC
12 | TRBJ2-7 | . | TRBV19 | . | CASTDRFYEQYF | TGTGCCAGTACGGACAGATTCTACGAGCAGTACTTC
14 | TRBJ2-7 | . | TRBV6-1 | . | CASSFVGGTYEQYF | TGTGCCAGCAGCTTCGTAGGGGGAACCTACGAGCAGTACTTC
15 | TRBJ2-7 | . | TRBV27 | TRBD1 | CASSPMTGAPYEQYF | TGTGCCAGCAGTCCGATGACAGGGGCCCCCTACGAGCAGTACTTC
15 | TRBJ1-1 | . | TRBV7-9 | . | CASSLALGMNTEAFF | TGTGCCAGCAGCTTAGCCCTGGGCATGAACACTGAAGCTTTCTTT